This T cell receptor (beta chain) was obtained from a study of early T cells in non-severe SARS-CoV-2 infection. This clonotype was detected only a few times. Its antigen is not identified. Unique molecular identifiers were attached to individual cDNA molecules. Each CDR3 protein is one row after TCRdb ran MiXCR on the 5' RACE reads. The sample has tens of thousands of distinct CDR3 sequences; under 15% are singletons. Findings and limits, study-wide: CD4 and private specificities were missed by VDJdb matching, which favored anti-spike CD8 responses.

The source is an adult who was a healthcare worker with PCR-confirmed SARS-CoV-2 infection or an uninfected control (not recorded which). The sample comprised whole blood.

In DNA, the CDR3 is TGCGCCAGCAGCGCGGGGCCGAATCAGCCCCAGCATTTT. It encodes CASSAGPNQPQHF. This chain joins TRBV5-1 and TRBJ1-5, with D maybe TRBD1 (5 bases). Per the germline V gene, CDR1 is SGHRS and CDR2 is YFSETQ. The CDR3 contains 13 residues. Trimming pared 4 bases from V and 4 bases from J, leaving 9 bases between.